This TCR beta chain was found in a study of immune cell composition in non-small cell lung cancer. Study-level results: Tumour-reactive clones were not shown to match dominant in vivo tumour clones. Tumour TCR-beta clonality was not significantly tied to smoking pack-years.

Sequenced by immunoSEQ multiplex PCR; TCRdb stores in-frame clones only, minus some. The sample shows about 2,000 clones, 75% to 85% of them seen only once. CDR3 size: 12 residues. V was shortened by 4 bases and J by 12 bases, with 18 bases between the two germline ends. Germline V gives CDR1 SQVTM, CDR2 ANQGSEA. On this clone: Its specificity is not known.

Material for sequencing was lung tumor tissue. This TCR derives from a human donor with non-small cell lung cancer. The chain recombines TRBV29-1 with TRBJ1-2; TRBD1 is a possible D gene (6 bases). CDR3 sequence: CSVASQGKLHTF. As DNA, the CDR3 is TGCAGCGTTGCTTCCCAGGGGAAGTTGCACACCTTC.